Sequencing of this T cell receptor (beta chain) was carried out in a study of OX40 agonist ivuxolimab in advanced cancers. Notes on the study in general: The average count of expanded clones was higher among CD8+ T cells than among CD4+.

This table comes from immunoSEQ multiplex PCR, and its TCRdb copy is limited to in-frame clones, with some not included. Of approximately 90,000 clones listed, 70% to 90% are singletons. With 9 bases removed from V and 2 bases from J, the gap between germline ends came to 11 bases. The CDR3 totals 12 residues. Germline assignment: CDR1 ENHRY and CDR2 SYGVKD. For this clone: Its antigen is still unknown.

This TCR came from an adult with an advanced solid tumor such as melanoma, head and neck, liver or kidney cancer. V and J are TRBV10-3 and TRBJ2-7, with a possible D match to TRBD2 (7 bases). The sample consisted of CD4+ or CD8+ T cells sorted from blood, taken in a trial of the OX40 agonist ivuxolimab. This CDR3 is CAIGGGTYEQYF. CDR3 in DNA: TGTGCCATAGGGGGGGGGACCTACGAGCAGTACTTC.